This T cell receptor (beta chain) was identified in a study of T cell changes during pregnancy in multiple sclerosis. Repertoires were generated with immunoSEQ multiplex PCR, while TCRdb's copy carries only in-frame clones and drops some. Of some 60,000 clones listed, 90% are singletons. J was trimmed by 4 bases and V by 4 bases; bases with no gene match: 13. Germline CDR1 reads MGHRA; CDR2 reads YSYEKL. The CDR3 is 16 amino acids. The clonotype comes from a female donor in good health, enrolled as a control in a pregnancy study. This sequence joins TRBV4-1 and TRBJ2-7; TRBD2 matches 7 bases. This material consisted of peripheral blood, taken in the third trimester of pregnancy. Here the CDR3 DNA reads TGCGCCAGCAGCCCACAACGAGGCGGGAGTCGGTACGAGCAGTACTTC. This translates into CASSPQRGGSRYEQYF.